A selection of T cell receptor beta chains follows, all from one sample in a study of blood T cell repertoires in COVID-19. Using immunoSEQ multiplex PCR, the repertoire was profiled, and TCRdb retains in-frame clones only, with some absent. This sample has roughly 95,000 clones, with more than 75% found just once. The source material was peripheral blood. These receptors came from a man older than 75 with acute or convalescent COVID-19. Both conserved end residues are part of each CDR3. A D gene is named only where the DNA matches it firmly. Rows give clone size only sometimes, using once, few, many, or a class for an expanded clone.

J gene | D gene | V gene | clone size | CDR3 DNA | CDR3 protein
TRBJ1-1 | TRBD1 | TRBV11-2 | once | TGTGCCAGCAGCCTAGGGACAGGGAGGACTGAAGCTTTCTTT | CASSLGTGRTEAFF
TRBJ2-1 | - | TRBV7-8 | - | TGTGCCAGCAGCCCCGAGAATGAGCAGTTCTTC | CASSPENEQFF
TRBJ1-1 | - | TRBV25-1 | - | TGTGCCAGCAGTGTTGACAGGAGTGAAGCTTTCTTT | CASSVDRSEAFF
TRBJ1-3 | TRBD1 | TRBV3-1/TRBV3-2 | - | TGTGCCAGCAGCCCCCTGGCGATAGGGGGCGTTCGAAACACCATATATTTT | CASSPLAIGGVRNTIYF
TRBJ2-5 | TRBD1 | TRBV27 | - | TGTGCCAGCAGTGTCGGGACAGTGGGAGAGACCCAGTACTTC | CASSVGTVGETQYF
TRBJ2-1 | - | TRBV6-2/TRBV6-3 | few | TGTGCCAGCAGTTACATCGAAGGGACAACCTACAATGAGCAGTTCTTC | CASSYIEGTTYNEQFF
TRBJ2-7 | TRBD1 | TRBV3-1/TRBV3-2 | few | TGTGCCAGCAGGCTGAGGGCGACAGGGGCCTACGAGCAGTACTTC | CASRLRATGAYEQYF
TRBJ2-7 | - | TRBV11-2 | - | TGTGCCAGCAGCTTACCCAACTACGAGCAGTACTTC | CASSLPNYEQYF
TRBJ2-7 | - | TRBV5-6 | - | TGTGCCAGCAGCTTCGGGACAACGAGCTCCTACGAGCAGTACTTC | CASSFGTTSSYEQYF
TRBJ2-3 | TRBD1 | TRBV28 | - | TGTGCCAGCAATCCTAGGGGGCCAAGCACAGATACGCAGTATTTT | CASNPRGPSTDTQYF
TRBJ2-4 | TRBD2 | TRBV11-3 | few | TGTGCCAGCAGCCCGGGAGGGGCCAAAAACATTCAGTACTTC | CASSPGGAKNIQYF
TRBJ1-1 | - | TRBV10-3 | - | TGTGCCATCAGTGAGGGTCCTACGAACACTGAAGCTTTCTTT | CAISEGPTNTEAFF
TRBJ2-7 | - | TRBV29-1 | once | TGCAGCGCCGTGGGGGCAGCAGCCGAGCAGTACTTC | CSAVGAAAEQYF
TRBJ1-4 | - | TRBV28 | - | TGTGCCAGCATTAACCGAGGAAATAATGAAAAACTGTTTTTT | CASINRGNNEKLFF
TRBJ2-5 | - | TRBV7-6 | - | TGTGCCAGCAGCCCGGATAAGGGGCAAGAGACCCAGTACTTC | CASSPDKGQETQYF
TRBJ1-3 | - | TRBV29-1 | once | TGCAGCGTCGAAGGGCCAGATGGAAACACCATATATTTT | CSVEGPDGNTIYF
TRBJ2-7 | - | TRBV11-2 | few | TGTGCCAGCAGCTTCACCAGCGTCTCCTACGAGCAGTACTTC | CASSFTSVSYEQYF
TRBJ2-7 | TRBD1 | TRBV7-2 | - | TGTGCCAGCGGGGACAGGGACTACGAGCAGTACTTC | CASGDRDYEQYF
TRBJ2-3 | - | TRBV30 | - | TGTGCCTGGAACCGGGGACCCGGAGGGGATACGCAGTATTTT | CAWNRGPGGDTQYF
TRBJ2-1 | - | TRBV15 | - | TGTGCCACCAGCAGAGATCCTAGACTAAGGTATGAGCAGTTCTTC | CATSRDPRLRYEQFF
TRBJ2-5 | - | TRBV29-1 | - | TGCAGCGTTGAAGATCCGAGACGGAGGGAGACCCAGTACTTC | CSVEDPRRRETQYF
TRBJ1-6 | - | TRBV7-2 | - | TGTGCCAGCAGCCTGCGTCTGAGCTCCTATAATTCACCCCTCCACTTT | CASSLRLSSYNSPLHF
TRBJ1-5 | TRBD1 | TRBV18 | - | TGTGCCAGCTCACCGAACAGGGGGTTAGACAATCAGCCCCAGCATTTT | CASSPNRGLDNQPQHF
TRBJ2-1 | TRBD1 | TRBV28 | - | TGTGCCAGCAGTTTATTGACAGGGGATGCCTACAATGAGCAGTTCTTC | CASSLLTGDAYNEQFF
TRBJ2-2 | TRBD1 | TRBV5-1 | - | TGCGCCAGCAGCCGACAGGGCGAACTGGCCGGGGAGCTGTTTTTT | CASSRQGELAGELFF
TRBJ2-2 | - | TRBV7-2 | - | TGTGCCAGCAGCGAGAAAGCGACCCGGGAGGAGCTGTTTTTT | CASSEKATREELFF
TRBJ2-1 | TRBD1 | TRBV6-1 | - | TGTGCCAGCAGTGTCTCCGGGACAGGGGGCCTCAATGAGCAGTTCTTC | CASSVSGTGGLNEQFF
TRBJ2-7 | TRBD2 | TRBV2 | - | TGTGCCAGCAGGAGGACTAGCGGTTCCTACGAGCAGTACTTC | CASRRTSGSYEQYF
TRBJ2-7 | TRBD1 | TRBV10-2 | - | TGCGCCAGCAGAGGAGGGACAGGTACCTACGAGCAGTACTTC | CASRGGTGTYEQYF
TRBJ2-2 | TRBD1 | TRBV6-2/TRBV6-3 | - | TGTGCCAGCAGTTACTCAACAGGGGGTGGAACCGGGGAGCTGTTTTTT | CASSYSTGGGTGELFF
TRBJ1-1 | - | TRBV6-5 | - | TGTGCCAGCAGTTACCTAGGGAACACTGAAGCTTTCTTT | CASSYLGNTEAFF
TRBJ2-7 | - | TRBV5-4 | - | TGTGCCAGCAGCGGCGGCGGCTTGTCCTACGAGCAGTACTTC | CASSGGGLSYEQYF
TRBJ2-1 | TRBD1 | TRBV7-2 | - | TGTGCCAGCAGCTCACCCGGGACAGGGTGGAATGAGCAGTTCTTC | CASSSPGTGWNEQFF
TRBJ2-3 | - | TRBV25-1 | - | TGTGCCAGCAGAGGGGTTGCAGATACGCAGTATTTT | CASRGVADTQYF
TRBJ1-1 | - | TRBV29-1 | once | TGCAGCGTTGGGGCGGGGGGCGCCGGCACTGAAGCTTTCTTT | CSVGAGGAGTEAFF
TRBJ2-1 | - | TRBV5-8 | - | TGTGCCAGCAGCTTCTTAAGGGGATCCTACAATGAGCAGTTCTTC | CASSFLRGSYNEQFF
TRBJ2-7 | TRBD2 | TRBV9 | once | TGTGCCAGCAGCGTAGAAGGGAGGGACTACGAGCAGTACTTC | CASSVEGRDYEQYF
TRBJ1-2 | - | TRBV10-3 | few | TGTGCCATCAGTGAGACGGTGGAGTATGGCTACACCTTC | CAISETVEYGYTF
TRBJ2-7 | - | TRBV6-2/TRBV6-3 | - | TGTGCCAGCAGTCCGCGGCAATCTATATTGGAGTACGAGCAGTACTTC | CASSPRQSILEYEQYF
TRBJ2-1 | TRBD1 | TRBV11-3 | - | TGTGCCAGCAGTCCAGGGGGCATCTCCTACAATGAGCAGTTCTTC | CASSPGGISYNEQFF
TRBJ1-1 | - | TRBV19 | - | TGTGCCAGTAGAACTCCGCCCACTGAAGCTTTCTTT | CASRTPPTEAFF
TRBJ2-1 | TRBD1 | TRBV18 | - | TGTGCCAGCTCTCCCCCTGGGACAGCTTCCAATGAGCAGTTCTTC | CASSPPGTASNEQFF
TRBJ1-2 | TRBD1 | TRBV11-2 | - | TGTGCCAGCAGCTTACTCGGGACAGGGGCGATCTATGGCTACACCTTC | CASSLLGTGAIYGYTF
TRBJ1-6 | - | TRBV27 | few | TGTGCCAGCAGTACGTCATTTAGATCACCCCTCCACTTT | CASSTSFRSPLHF
TRBJ2-2 | TRBD1 | TRBV18 | once | TGTGCCAGCGGGACAGGGAACACCGGGGAGCTGTTTTTT | CASGTGNTGELFF
TRBJ2-3 | TRBD1 | TRBV6-2/TRBV6-3 | - | TGTGCCAGCAGTTCGGGACAGTCCACAGATACGCAGTATTTT | CASSSGQSTDTQYF
TRBJ1-2 | - | TRBV7-9 | - | TGTGCCAGCAGCTACAGGGATAAGCGTGGCTACACCTTC | CASSYRDKRGYTF
TRBJ2-7 | - | TRBV27 | - | TGTGCCAGCAGTTTCAGGGAATCATACGAGCAGTACTTC | CASSFRESYEQYF
TRBJ1-2 | - | TRBV19 | - | TGTGCCAGTAGTCCGGATCGACAGGCCTTCTATGGCTACACCTTC | CASSPDRQAFYGYTF
TRBJ2-3 | TRBD2 | TRBV12-5 | few | TGTGCTAGTGGTTTGGTAGGTGGAGCGGGGGATACGCAGTATTTT | CASGLVGGAGDTQYF
TRBJ2-3 | TRBD2 | TRBV4-3 | - | TGCGCCAGCAGCCAAGATAGTCGAGGACTAGCGGGGAACACAGATACGCAGTATTTT | CASSQDSRGLAGNTDTQYF
TRBJ2-1 | - | TRBV19 | - | TGTGCCGGTAGTATTACGACAGGAGTCCACAATGAGCAGTTCTTC | CAGSITTGVHNEQFF
TRBJ1-6 | - | TRBV27 | - | TGTGCCAGCAGTTTAAAGTCAGGAAGGTCCTATAATTCACCCCTCCACTTT | CASSLKSGRSYNSPLHF